The 4 T cell receptor beta chains below were found in one sample sequenced in a study of T cells in Graves' hyperthyroidism and ophthalmopathy (dated by TCRdb to 2018 to 2020). The library was prepared using multiplex PCR. Sequencing was performed on an Illumina HiSeq 2000. TCR beta CDR3 regions were amplified from RNA transcripts. A first-round RT-PCR of the TCR CDR3 used the HTBI primer set with the Qiagen OneStep RT-PCR kit. TCRdb reran the public reads through fastp at Q25 and MiXCR, keeping productive beta chains. Each CDR3 protein gets just one entry, which takes the most common genes and DNA from the rows behind it. Counted in this sample were 500,000 to 800,000 distinct CDR3 sequences; about 45% of them appeared once. The ten largest clones add up to less than 9% of the sample. The sample comprised peripheral blood or thyroid tissue (not recorded which). The receptors derive from an adult man with Graves' disease, either hyperthyroidism or ophthalmopathy (not recorded which).

The chain carries TRBV7-8 and TRBJ1-2; D possibly corresponds to TRBD1 (6 bases). Germline CDR1 reads SGHVS; CDR2 reads FQNEAQ. The CDR3 consists of 14 residues. Trimming pared 5 bases from V and 4 bases from J, leaving 14 bases between. The CDR3 reads CASSPGAPPYGYTF. As DNA, the CDR3 is TGTGCCAGCAGCCCAGGGGCACCCCCCTATGGCTACACCTTC. The full variable domain, rest sourced from reference TRBV7-8 and TRBJ1-2, is GAGVSQSPRYKVAKRGQDVALRCDPISGHVSLFWYQQALGQGPEFLTYFQNEAQLDKSGLPSDRFFAERPEGSVSTLKIQRTQQEDSAVYLCASSPGAPPYGYTFGSGTRLTVV.

This clonotype was counted at least ten times. This chain connects TRBV9 to TRBJ1-4, with 7 nucleotides matching TRBD1. Germline values: CDR1 SGDLS, CDR2 YYNGEE. Unmatched junction bases numbered 4, after V lost 3 bases and J lost 2 bases. The CDR3 has 15 amino acids. The CDR3 coding sequence is TGTGCCAGCAGCGCACAGGGGAGCACTAATGAAAAACTGTTTTTT. Translated, it gives CASSAQGSTNEKLFF.

With respect to this clonotype: A clone one base away is much larger, so this may be a read error. The CDR3 bases are TGCGCCAGTCCAGTACTAGCGGGAGTCTACGAGCAGTACTTC. Translation: CASPVLAGVYEQYF. This rearrangement joins TRBV10-1 to TRBJ2-7; the match to TRBD2 covers 11 bases. The CDR3 sequence is 14 residues long. From germline, CDR1 is WNHNN and CDR2 SYGVQD (reference sequence). V lost 9 bases and J lost 3; bases outside the gene matches: 7.

The chain recombines TRBV6-5 with TRBJ2-7, with D possibly being TRBD1 (5 bases). Trimming cost V 0 bases and J 2 bases, with 17 bases left between them. The CDR3 covers 17 residues. Germline V gene sequence: CDR1 MNHEY, CDR2 SVGAGI. CDR3 sequence: CASSYSRMLQGTYEQYF. CDR3 nucleotide sequence: TGTGCCAGCAGTTACTCACGTATGTTGCAGGGAACCTACGAGCAGTACTTC.